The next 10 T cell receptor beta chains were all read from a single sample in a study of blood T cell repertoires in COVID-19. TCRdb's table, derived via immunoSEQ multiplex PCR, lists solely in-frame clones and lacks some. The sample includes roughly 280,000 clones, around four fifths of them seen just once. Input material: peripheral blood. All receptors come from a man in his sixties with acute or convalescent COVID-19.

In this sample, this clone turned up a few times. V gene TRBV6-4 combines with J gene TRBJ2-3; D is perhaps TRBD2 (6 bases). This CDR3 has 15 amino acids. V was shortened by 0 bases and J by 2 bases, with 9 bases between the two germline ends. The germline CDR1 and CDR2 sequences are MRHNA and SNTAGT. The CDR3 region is CASSDSTSPTDTQYF. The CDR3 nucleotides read TGTGCCAGCAGTGACTCGACTAGTCCCACAGATACGCAGTATTTT.

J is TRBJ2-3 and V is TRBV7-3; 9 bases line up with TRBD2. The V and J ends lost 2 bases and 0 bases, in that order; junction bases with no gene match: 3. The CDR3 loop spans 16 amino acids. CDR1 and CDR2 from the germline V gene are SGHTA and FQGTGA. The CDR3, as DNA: TGTGCCAGCAGCTTAGGGGCGGGAGGGAGCACAGATACGCAGTATTTT. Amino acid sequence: CASSLGAGGSTDTQYF.

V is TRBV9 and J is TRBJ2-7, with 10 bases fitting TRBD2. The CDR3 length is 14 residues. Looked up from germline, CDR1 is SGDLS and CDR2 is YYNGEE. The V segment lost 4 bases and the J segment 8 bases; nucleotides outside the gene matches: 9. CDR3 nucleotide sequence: TGTGCCAGCAGCCCCACTAGCGGGACCGTGAAGCAGTACTTC. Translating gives CASSPTSGTVKQYF.

The CDR3 here is CASSLTEDSNQPQHF. CDR3 coding DNA: TGTGCCAGCAGCCTGACAGAAGATAGCAATCAGCCCCAGCATTTT. The chain carries TRBV7-3 and TRBJ1-5, with a possible D match to TRBD1 (5 bases). V shed 5 bases and J shed 0 bases, with 11 bases lying between them. The CDR3 loop spans 15 amino acids. Germline CDR1 SGHTA, CDR2 FQGTGA. The full variable domain, its missing parts supplied by reference TRBV7-3 and TRBJ1-5, is GAGVSQTPSNKVTEKGKYVELRCDPISGHTALYWYRQSLGQGPEFLIYFQGTGAADDSGLPNDRFFAVRPEGSVSTLKIQRTERGDSAVYLCASSLTEDSNQPQHFGDGTRLSIL.

The CDR3 DNA reads TGCGCCAGCAGCTTGGGCGGGGCCTCCTACGAGCAGTACTTC. This translates into CASSLGGASYEQYF. The chain employs TRBV5-1 and TRBJ2-7, with a possible D match to TRBD2 (6 bases). CDR1 and CDR2 (germline): SGHRS, YFSETQ. Trimming took off 0 bases at V and 0 bases at J, with 7 bases between the two ends. The CDR3 sequence is 14 residues long.

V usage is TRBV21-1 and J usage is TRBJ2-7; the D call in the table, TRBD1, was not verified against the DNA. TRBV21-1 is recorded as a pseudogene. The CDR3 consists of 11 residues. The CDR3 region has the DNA TGTGCCAGCAGCAAAAAAGACAGACAGTACTTC. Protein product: CASSKKDRQYF.

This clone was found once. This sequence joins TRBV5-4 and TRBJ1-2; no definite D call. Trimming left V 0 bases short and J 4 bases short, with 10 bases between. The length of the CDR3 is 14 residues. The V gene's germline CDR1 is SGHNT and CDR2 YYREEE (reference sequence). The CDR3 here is CASSLAGGSYGYTF. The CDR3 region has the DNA TGTGCCAGCAGCTTGGCTGGCGGGTCCTATGGCTACACCTTC.

The CDR3 DNA reads as TGTGCCAGCAGTCCCCAGGGACTAGCGGGGGGTACGAACACCGGGGAGCTGTTTTTT. This encodes CASSPQGLAGGTNTGELFF. V and J are TRBV28 and TRBJ2-2; 15 positions match TRBD2. Germline-derived CDR1 and CDR2 are MDHEN and SYDVKM. There are 19 residues in the CDR3. The junction had 7 bases not matched to a gene; V was cut back by 5 bases and J by 0 bases. Full variable domain (rest looked up from reference TRBV28 and TRBJ2-2): DVKVTQSSRYLVKRTGEKVFLECVQDMDHENMFWYRQDPGLGLRLIYFSYDVKMKEKGDIPEGYSVSREKKERFSLILESASTNQTSMYLCASSPQGLAGGTNTGELFFGEGSRLTVL.

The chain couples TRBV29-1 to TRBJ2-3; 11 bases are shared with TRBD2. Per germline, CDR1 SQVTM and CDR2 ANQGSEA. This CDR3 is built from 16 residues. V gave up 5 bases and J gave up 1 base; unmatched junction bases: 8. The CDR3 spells CSVQRLAGGGTDTQYF. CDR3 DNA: TGCAGCGTTCAGAGGCTAGCGGGAGGCGGCACAGATACGCAGTATTTT.

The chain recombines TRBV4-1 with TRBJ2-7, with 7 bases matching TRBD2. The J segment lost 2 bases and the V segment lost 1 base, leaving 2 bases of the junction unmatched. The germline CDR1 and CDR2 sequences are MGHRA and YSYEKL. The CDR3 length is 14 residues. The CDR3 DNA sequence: TGCGCCAGCAGCCAAGCGGGAGGTACCTACGAGCAGTACTTC. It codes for CASSQAGGTYEQYF.